These 32 T cell receptor beta chains were all obtained from the same sample, sequenced in a study of regulatory T cells in long-lasting Graves disease. To make TCR beta libraries, researchers used iRepertoire HTBI primers and Arm-PCR of CDR3 regions. TCRdb re-called the multiplex PCR reads through MiXCR, storing one row per CDR3 protein. The sample consists of fewer than 450,000 distinct CDR3 sequences, 20% to 25% of them appearing once. As to time point: persistent/refractory GD, antithyroid drugs over 5 years with positive TRAb. From RNA extracted from PBMCs, the TCR library was made. The sample here was peripheral blood mononuclear cells (PBMCs), taken when the disease was refractory, from a patient treated with antithyroid drugs. Source of these receptors: a female donor with Graves disease.

Concerning this clonotype itself: This may be a read error, as it is one base from a much larger clone. The chain employs TRBV27 and TRBJ1-2; possibly TRBD1 for D (5 bases). Trimming stripped 2 bases from V and 6 bases from J, with 22 bases between. The CDR3 length is 17 residues. Germline V gene sequence: CDR1 MNHEY, CDR2 SMNVEV (reference sequence). The CDR3 coding sequence is TGTGCCAGCAGTTTAGGTTGGGCAGGGAACTCCCGAAATGGCTACACCTTC. It codes for CASSLGWAGNSRNGYTF.

This clonotype has just a few counts. The chain recombines TRBV6-1 with TRBJ2-2, with TRBD2 matching 13 bases. V trimming: 11 bases; J trimming: 4 bases; junction bases outside the gene matches: 13. Germline CDR1 MNHNS, CDR2 SASEGT. The length of the CDR3 is 17 residues. The CDR3 nucleotides read TGTGCCTCCACAGGACTAGCGGGAGTAGGAGGCACCGGGGAGCTGTTTTTT. Residues: CASTGLAGVGGTGELFF.

This clonotype was counted only a few times. V usage is TRBV7-9 and J usage is TRBJ2-2; 13 bases are a match to TRBD2. The germline V gene encodes CDR1 SEHNR and CDR2 FQNEAQ (reference sequence). V gave up 5 bases and J gave up 0 bases; unmatched junction bases: 6. This CDR3 is 18 amino acids long. CDR3 bases: TGTGCCAGCAGCGGTACTAGCGGGAGGGCTTCGAACACCGGGGAGCTGTTTTTT. Translating gives CASSGTSGRASNTGELFF.

In its sample, this clonotype was seen a few times. This chain links TRBV5-1 with TRBJ2-7; TRBD2 agrees at 9 bases. In germline, CDR1 is SGHRS, CDR2 YFSETQ. V trimming: 6 bases; J trimming: 3 bases; junction bases outside the gene matches: 13. This CDR3 has 16 amino acids. CDR3 protein: CASKENSGSTHYEQYF. In DNA form, the CDR3 reads TGCGCCAGCAAGGAGAATAGCGGGAGCACTCACTACGAGCAGTACTTC.

This chain joins TRBV19 and TRBJ2-2; TRBD1 might be the D (6 bases). The V end was cut by 6 bases, the J end by 2 bases, with 10 bases between. The CDR3 runs 14 residues. Germline lookup yields CDR1 LNHDA and CDR2 SQIVND (reference sequence). CDR3 in DNA: TGTGCCAGTAGAGAACAGGGTAACACCGGGGAGCTGTTTTTT. This translates into CASREQGNTGELFF.

This clonotype was found a few times. This chain joins TRBV12-3 or TRBV12-4 and TRBJ2-2; 7 bases match TRBD2. After removal of 3 bases from V and 6 bases from J, the junction contained 10 bases not matched to a gene. The CDR3 totals 16 residues. The CDR3 sequence: CASSFGGLVRAGELFF. In DNA, the CDR3 is TGTGCCAGCAGTTTTGGAGGACTAGTTAGGGCCGGGGAGCTGTTTTTT.

This clonotype was observed a few times. The rearrangement links TRBV12-3 or TRBV12-4 to TRBJ1-1, with D maybe TRBD1 (6 bases). This CDR3 region has 14 residues. Trimming left V 4 bases short and J 4 bases short, with 13 bases between. The CDR3 region is CASSYSGETTEAFF. The CDR3 DNA sequence: TGTGCCAGCAGTTACTCAGGGGAGACCACTGAAGCTTTCTTT.

This clonotype was seen repeatedly, ten times or more. V is TRBV11-2 and J is TRBJ1-2; TRBD1 might be the D (6 bases). Trimming shortened V by 7 bases and J by 4 bases, and 25 bases separated the two germline ends. The CDR3 has 17 amino acids. Germline V gene sequence: CDR1 SGHAT, CDR2 FQNNGV. CDR3 amino acids: CASTEFSGTKGSYGYTF. In nucleotides, the CDR3 is TGTGCCAGCACCGAATTCTCCGGGACAAAGGGAAGCTATGGCTACACCTTC. The variable domain in full, with the rest retrieved from reference TRBV11-2 and TRBJ1-2, is EAGVAQSPRYKIIEKRQSVAFWCNPISGHATLYWYQQILGQGPKLLIQFQNNGVVDDSQLPKDRFSAERLKGVDSTLKIQPAKLEDSAVYLCASTEFSGTKGSYGYTFGSGTRLTVV.

This clonotype occurred a few times. The rearrangement uses TRBV25-1 and TRBJ1-2; the match to TRBD1 covers 7 bases. Trimming cost V 4 bases and J 5 bases; bases outside gene matches: 10. This CDR3 is built from 15 residues. Germline V CDR1 and CDR2: MGHDK, SYGVNS. This chain's CDR3 is CASSGQGVGTYGYTF. The CDR3 bases are TGTGCCAGCAGTGGCCAGGGGGTAGGGACGTATGGCTACACCTTC.

In DNA form, the CDR3 reads TGTGCCAGCAGTGTATGGGGGGCAAGTGGAAACACCATATATTTT. This gives the protein CASSVWGASGNTIYF. This rearrangement joins TRBV2 to TRBJ1-3; TRBD1 is a possible D gene (6 bases). The germline V and J ends were trimmed by 4 bases and 3 bases, with 13 bases remaining between them. This CDR3 has 15 amino acids. Germline CDR1 and CDR2: SNHLY and FYNNEI. The full variable domain, completed using reference TRBV2 and TRBJ1-3, is EPEVTQTPSHQVTQMGQEVILRCVPISNHLYFYWYRQILGQKVEFLVSFYNNEISEKSEIFDDQFSVERPDGSNFTLKIRSTKLEDSAMYFCASSVWGASGNTIYFGEGSWLTVV.

The chain recombines TRBV5-1 with TRBJ2-6, with D hard to call. Trimming shortened V by 2 bases and J by 1 base, and 16 bases separated the two germline ends. This CDR3 has 18 residues. The V gene's germline CDR1 is SGHRS and CDR2 YFSETQ. The CDR3 region is CASSLVPPTRSGANVLTF. The CDR3, as DNA: TGCGCCAGCAGCTTAGTACCCCCTACGCGTTCTGGGGCCAACGTCCTGACTTTC. The full variable domain, its missing parts supplied by reference TRBV5-1 and TRBJ2-6, is KAGVTQTPRYLIKTRGQQVTLSCSPISGHRSVSWYQQTPGQGLQFLFEYFSETQRNKGNFPGRFSGRQFSNSRSEMNVSTLELGDSALYLCASSLVPPTRSGANVLTFGAGSRLTVL.

This clonotype occurred a few times. V and J are TRBV9 and TRBJ2-7, with D possibly TRBD2 on 5 matching bases. CDR3 size: 15 residues. With 0 bases removed from V and 2 bases from J, the gap between germline ends came to 12 bases. Germline CDR1 reads SGDLS; CDR2 reads YYNGEE. CDR3 residues: CASSVGVGDTYEQYF. CDR3 in DNA: TGTGCCAGCAGCGTAGGGGTGGGAGACACCTACGAGCAGTACTTC.

This clonotype was recorded a few times. The V and J genes are TRBV12-3 or TRBV12-4 and TRBJ2-7; D is unresolved. V dropped 6 bases and J dropped 2 bases, with 11 bases sitting between them. The CDR3 runs to 13 residues. CDR3 DNA: TGTGCCAGCAGGCGGACGGCCACCTACGAGCAGTACTTC. This encodes CASRRTATYEQYF.

The table lists this clonotype with many counts. This rearrangement joins TRBV3-1 to TRBJ1-1; 7 nucleotides align to TRBD1. The germline V gene has CDR1 LGHDT and CDR2 YNNKEL (reference sequence). The V gene end was trimmed by 3 bases and the J gene end by 9 bases; junction bases not matched to a gene: 7. The CDR3 is made up of 13 amino acids. The CDR3 nucleotides read TGTGCCAGCAGCCAGATTAGACAGGGAAAAGCTTTCTTT. It codes for CASSQIRQGKAFF.

This clonotype was counted between two and nine times. The rearrangement joins TRBV12-3 or TRBV12-4 to TRBJ2-7; a weak D match, TRBD2 (6 bases). The CDR3 has 14 residues. Trimming shortened V by 6 bases and J by 5 bases, and 17 bases separated the two germline ends. DNA of the CDR3: TGTGCCAGCAGCCCGGGGGTCACCTGGGACGAGCAGTACTTC. The encoded protein is CASSPGVTWDEQYF.

The chain is built from TRBV7-2 and TRBJ2-5, with 7 positions matching TRBD1. CDR3 length equals 16 residues. Germline V gene sequence: CDR1 SGHTA, CDR2 FQGNSA. After removal of 1 base from V and 2 bases from J, the junction contained 7 bases not matched to a gene. CDR3 sequence reads: CASSLVSTGEQETQYF. The CDR3 nucleotides are TGTGCCAGCAGCTTAGTCTCCACAGGGGAACAAGAGACCCAGTACTTC.

This clonotype was counted between two and nine times. This sequence joins TRBV12-3 or TRBV12-4 and TRBJ1-1; D is possibly TRBD1 (5 bases). The length of the CDR3 is 14 residues. V was shortened by 6 bases and J by 1 base, with 12 bases between the two germline ends. CDR3 amino acids: CASRPGRGNTEAFF. The CDR3, as DNA: TGTGCCAGCAGACCGGGACGGGGGAACACTGAAGCTTTCTTT.

Note on this clonotype: The junction does not match germline at one end; this may be a read error. The rearrangement links TRBV20-1 to TRBJ1-1; D not resolved. The CDR3 totals 13 residues. Germline CDR1 DFQATT, CDR2 SNEGSKA (reference sequence). The CDR3 region is CSARDRENTEASF. As DNA, the CDR3 is TGCAGTGCTAGAGATAGGGAGAACACTGAAGCTTCCTTT.

The chain has TRBV20-1 and TRBJ2-7; 7 nucleotides agree with TRBD2. The CDR3 consists of 15 residues. With V trimmed by 0 bases and J by 0 bases, 5 bases remained unmatched. CDR1 is DFQATT, CDR2 SNEGSKA, per germline (reference sequence). CDR3 nucleotides: TGCAGTGCTAGAGAGGGCCGGGACTACTCCTACGAGCAGTACTTC. This gives the protein CSAREGRDYSYEQYF.

This clonotype was counted only a few times. V usage is TRBV7-9 and J usage is TRBJ2-7; D might be TRBD2 (6 bases). The CDR3 is 15 amino acids. V shed 5 bases and J shed 7 bases, with 21 bases lying between them. Germline V gene lookup returns CDR1 SEHNR and CDR2 FQNEAQ (reference sequence). CDR3 loop: CASSRSTEGPGEQYF. In DNA, the CDR3 is TGTGCCAGCAGCCGTTCAACGGAGGGCCCGGGAGAGCAGTACTTC. The full variable domain, with the rest looked up from reference TRBV7-9 and TRBJ2-7, is DTGVSQNPRHKITKRGQNVTFRCDPISEHNRLYWYRQTLGQGPEFLTYFQNEAQLEKSRLLSDRFSAERPKGSFSTLEIQRTEQGDSAMYLCASSRSTEGPGEQYFGPGTRLTVT.

At least ten counts were recorded for this clonotype. The chain has TRBV2 and TRBJ1-2; 9 bases agree with TRBD1. J was trimmed by 6 bases and V by 3 bases; bases with no gene match: 2. Germline-derived CDR1 and CDR2 are SNHLY and FYNNEI. The CDR3 is 13 amino acids. The CDR3 nucleotides read TGTGCCAGCAGTGAGACAGGGGGAGATGGCTACACCTTC. This gives the protein CASSETGGDGYTF.

J is TRBJ1-3 and V is TRBV6-5, with a possible D match to TRBD1 (5 bases). CDR3 size: 15 residues. V shed 2 bases and J shed 3 bases, with 11 bases lying between them. Germline lookup yields CDR1 MNHEY and CDR2 SVGAGI. The CDR3 region has the DNA TGTGCCAGCAGTTACAATGAAGGGGTTGGAAACACCATATATTTT. Its translation is CASSYNEGVGNTIYF.

The chain joins TRBV29-1 to TRBJ2-5; the D gene is possibly TRBD1 (5 bases). The ends were cut back, 4 bases at V and 0 bases at J, with 9 bases in the middle. CDR3 length equals 13 residues. Germline CDR1 SQVTM, CDR2 ANQGSEA. The CDR3 region is CSVGQLYQETQYF. DNA of the CDR3: TGCAGCGTTGGACAGCTGTACCAAGAGACCCAGTACTTC. Based on the CDR3 plus reference TRBV29-1 and TRBJ2-5, the full variable domain is SAVISQKPSRDICQRGTSLTIQCQVDSQVTMMFWYRQQPGQSLTLIATANQGSEATYESGFVIDKFPISRPNLTFSTLTVSNMSPEDSSIYLCSVGQLYQETQYFGPGTRLLVL.

This clonotype turned up a few times. The chain carries TRBV15 and TRBJ2-1; 13 bases are a match to TRBD2. J gave up 4 bases and V 1 base, and 4 bases lay outside the gene matches. Germline values: CDR1 LNHNV, CDR2 YYDKDF (reference sequence). This CDR3 is 17 amino acids long. In DNA, the CDR3 is TGTGCCACCAGCAGAGCGGGACTAGCGGGACCATACAATGAGCAGTTCTTC. It is translated as CATSRAGLAGPYNEQFF.

The chain combines TRBV19 with TRBJ1-1; D is undetermined. Germline V gives CDR1 LNHDA, CDR2 SQIVND (reference sequence). The CDR3 covers 13 residues. V was pared by 5 bases and J by 5 bases, with 12 bases between. The CDR3 DNA follows: TGTGCCAGTAGTTCTTTCCTGGGGACTGAAGCTTTCTTT. Protein: CASSSFLGTEAFF.

The chain uses TRBV5-1 and TRBJ2-7; 7 bases match TRBD2. The CDR3 contains 17 residues. Looked up from germline, CDR1 is SGHRS and CDR2 is YFSETQ. V was clipped by 7 bases and J by 5 bases; unmatched bases: 21. Here the CDR3 DNA reads TGCGCCAGCCGCATCGACGGCGCGGCGGGACTACCGAACGAGCAGTACTTC. Protein: CASRIDGAAGLPNEQYF.

This clonotype has at least ten counts. The junction shows a germline mismatch at one end, possibly a read error. This rearrangement joins TRBV28 to TRBJ2-5; D is possibly TRBD2 (5 bases). The CDR3 spans 15 residues. The V gene's germline CDR1 is MDHEN and CDR2 SYDVKM. DNA for the CDR3: TGTGCCAGCAGTATAGACTACCGCTACCAGGAGACCCAGTACTTC. Translation gives CASSIDYRYQETQYF.

The chain employs TRBV19 and TRBJ1-2; no clear D. Deletions cut 10 bases from V and 1 base from J, with 13 bases between. The CDR3 is made up of 13 amino acids. Germline V gene data show CDR1 as LNHDA and CDR2 as SQIVND (reference sequence). The CDR3 DNA reads as TGTGCCACCAACCCCACAGATAACTATGGCTACACCTTC. It specifies CATNPTDNYGYTF.

This clonotype was detected many times. This CDR3 is CASSLSGFEQYF. Written as DNA, the CDR3 is TGTGCCAGCAGTTTATCCGGGTTCGAGCAGTACTTC. This chain joins TRBV12-3 or TRBV12-4 and TRBJ2-7; D remains unclear. Trimming left V 2 bases short and J 6 bases short, with 8 bases between. There are 12 residues in the CDR3.

This chain uses TRBV20-1 with TRBJ2-2; TRBD1 matches 8 bases. Germline CDR1 and CDR2: DFQATT and SNEGSKA (reference sequence). Trimming removed 0 bases from V and 6 bases from J; junction bases left unmatched: 9. The CDR3 runs to 16 residues. Here the CDR3 reads CSARDQGQGEAGELFF. CDR3 nucleotides: TGCAGTGCTAGAGATCAAGGACAGGGTGAGGCCGGGGAGCTGTTTTTT.

The chain recombines TRBV2 with TRBJ2-7; 9 bases agree with TRBD1. The CDR3 is 14 residues long. Germline V gene lookup returns CDR1 SNHLY and CDR2 FYNNEI. V lost 4 bases to trimming and J lost 5 bases; unmatched junction nucleotides: 6. The CDR3 is CASSGGTGRDEQYF. The CDR3 DNA is TGTGCCAGCAGTGGAGGGACAGGGAGGGACGAGCAGTACTTC.

This clonotype came up many times. The chain links TRBV2 to TRBJ1-4; no clear D gene. The ends were cut back, 7 bases at V and 8 bases at J, with 17 bases in the middle. Germline V gene lookup returns CDR1 SNHLY and CDR2 FYNNEI. The CDR3 has 14 amino acids. CDR3 residues: CASKGRLREEKLFF. The CDR3 DNA is TGTGCCAGCAAGGGAAGGTTGCGGGAAGAAAAACTGTTTTTT.